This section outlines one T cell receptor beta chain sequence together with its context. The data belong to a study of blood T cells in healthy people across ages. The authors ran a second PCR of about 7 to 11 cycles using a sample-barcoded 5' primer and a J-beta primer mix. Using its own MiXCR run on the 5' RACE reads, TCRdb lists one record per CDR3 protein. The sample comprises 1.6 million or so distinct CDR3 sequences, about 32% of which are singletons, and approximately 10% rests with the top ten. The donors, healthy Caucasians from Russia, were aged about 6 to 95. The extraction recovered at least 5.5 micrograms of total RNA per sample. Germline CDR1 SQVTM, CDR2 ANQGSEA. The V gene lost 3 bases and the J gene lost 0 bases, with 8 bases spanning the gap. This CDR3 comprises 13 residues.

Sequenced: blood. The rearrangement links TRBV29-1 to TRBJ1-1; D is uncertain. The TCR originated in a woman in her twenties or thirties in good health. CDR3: CSVEGSLNTEAFF. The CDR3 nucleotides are TGCAGCGTTGAGGGGTCTTTGAACACTGAAGCTTTCTTT. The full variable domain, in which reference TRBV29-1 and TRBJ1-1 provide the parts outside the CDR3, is SAVISQKPSRDICQRGTSLTIQCQVDSQVTMMFWYRQQPGQSLTLIATANQGSEATYESGFVIDKFPISRPNLTFSTLTVSNMSPEDSSIYLCSVEGSLNTEAFFGQGTRLTVV.